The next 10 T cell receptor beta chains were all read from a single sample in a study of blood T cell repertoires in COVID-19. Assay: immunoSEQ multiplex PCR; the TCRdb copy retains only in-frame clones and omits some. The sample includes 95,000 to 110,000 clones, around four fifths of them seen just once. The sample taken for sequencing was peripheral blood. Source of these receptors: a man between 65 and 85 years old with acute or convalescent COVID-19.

CDR3 in amino acids: CASSIGQGNEKLFF. The CDR3 DNA reads TGTGCCAGTAGTATAGGACAGGGTAATGAAAAACTGTTTTTT. This sequence joins TRBV19 and TRBJ1-4, with 7 bases matching TRBD1. The CDR3 loop spans 14 amino acids. The V segment lost 1 base and the J segment 4 bases; nucleotides outside the gene matches: 0. Per the germline V gene, CDR1 is LNHDA and CDR2 is SQIVND (reference sequence).

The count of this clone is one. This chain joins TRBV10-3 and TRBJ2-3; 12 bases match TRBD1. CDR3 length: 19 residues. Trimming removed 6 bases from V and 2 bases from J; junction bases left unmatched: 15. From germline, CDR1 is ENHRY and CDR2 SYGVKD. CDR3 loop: CAIRPDGTGGGRVTDTQYF. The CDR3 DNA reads TGTGCCATCAGGCCTGACGGGACAGGGGGCGGGCGGGTCACAGATACGCAGTATTTT.

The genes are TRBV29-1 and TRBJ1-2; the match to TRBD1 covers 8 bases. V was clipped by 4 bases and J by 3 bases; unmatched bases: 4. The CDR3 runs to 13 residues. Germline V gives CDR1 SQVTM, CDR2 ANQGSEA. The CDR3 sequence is CSVGGQEYYGYTF. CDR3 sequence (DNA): TGCAGCGTTGGGGGACAGGAATACTATGGCTACACCTTC.

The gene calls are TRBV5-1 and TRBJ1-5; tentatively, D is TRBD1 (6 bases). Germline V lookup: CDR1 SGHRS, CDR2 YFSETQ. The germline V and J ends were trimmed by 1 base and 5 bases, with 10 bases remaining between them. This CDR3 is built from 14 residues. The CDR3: CASSLTGIDQPQHF. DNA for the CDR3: TGCGCCAGCAGCTTGACAGGGATCGATCAGCCCCAGCATTTT.

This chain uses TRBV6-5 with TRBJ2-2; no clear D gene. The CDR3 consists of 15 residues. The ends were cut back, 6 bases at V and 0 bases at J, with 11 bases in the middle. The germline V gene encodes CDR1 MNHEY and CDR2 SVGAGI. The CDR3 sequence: CASRADTSNTGELFF. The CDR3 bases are TGTGCCAGCAGGGCCGACACCTCGAACACCGGGGAGCTGTTTTTT.

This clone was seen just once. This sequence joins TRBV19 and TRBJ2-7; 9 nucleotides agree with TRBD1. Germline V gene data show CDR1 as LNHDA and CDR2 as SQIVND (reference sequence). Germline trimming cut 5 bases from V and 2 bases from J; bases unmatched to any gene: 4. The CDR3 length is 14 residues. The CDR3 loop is CASSFGTGPYEQYF. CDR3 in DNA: TGTGCCAGTAGTTTCGGGACAGGGCCCTACGAGCAGTACTTC. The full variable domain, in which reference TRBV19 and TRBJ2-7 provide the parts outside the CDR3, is DGGITQSPKYLFRKEGQNVTLSCEQNLNHDAMYWYRQDPGQGLRLIYYSQIVNDFQKGDIAEGYSVSREKKESFPLTVTSAQKNPTAFYLCASSFGTGPYEQYFGPGTRLTVT.

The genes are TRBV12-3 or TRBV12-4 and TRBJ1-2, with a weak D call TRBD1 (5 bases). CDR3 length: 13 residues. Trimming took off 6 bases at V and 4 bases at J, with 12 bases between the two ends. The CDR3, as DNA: TGTGCCAGCAGCCTCGGACATGTCTATGGCTACACCTTC. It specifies CASSLGHVYGYTF.

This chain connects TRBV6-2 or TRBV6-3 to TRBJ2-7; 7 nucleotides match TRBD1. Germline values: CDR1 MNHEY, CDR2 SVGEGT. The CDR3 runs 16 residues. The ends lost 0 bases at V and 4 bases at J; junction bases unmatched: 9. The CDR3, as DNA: TGTGCCAGCAGTTACTCTGTGGACAGGACCCGATACGAGCAGTACTTC. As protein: CASSYSVDRTRYEQYF.

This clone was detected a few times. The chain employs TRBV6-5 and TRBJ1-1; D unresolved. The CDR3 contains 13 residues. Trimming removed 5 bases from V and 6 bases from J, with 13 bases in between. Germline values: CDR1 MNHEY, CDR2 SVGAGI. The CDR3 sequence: CASSPKWGAEAFF. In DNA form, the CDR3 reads TGTGCCAGCAGTCCAAAATGGGGAGCTGAAGCTTTCTTT.

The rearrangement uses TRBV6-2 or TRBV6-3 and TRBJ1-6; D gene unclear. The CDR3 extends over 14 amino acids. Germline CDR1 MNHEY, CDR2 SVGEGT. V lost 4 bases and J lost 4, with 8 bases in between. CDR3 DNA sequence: TGTGCCAGCAGTTTTGGGCCTTATAATTCACCCCTCCACTTT. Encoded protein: CASSFGPYNSPLHF.